This TCR beta chain appears in the sequencing data of a study of blood T cells in healthy people across ages. Overall study findings and caveats: Observed TCR beta diversity per million T cells went down as age went up. This fall followed a roughly linear course with age. Naive CD4+ cell counts and diversity both ran higher in long-lived than in aged donors.

Primed by a sample-barcoded 5' primer and a J-beta primer mix, a second PCR proceeded for 7 to 11 cycles. A 12-random-nucleotide template-switch adaptor tagged each cDNA molecule. MiXCR, run by TCRdb on the 5' RACE reads, gives a single entry per CDR3 protein. The sample has about 780,000 distinct CDR3 sequences, about 47% seen once. On this clonotype: Antigen: not known.

Trimming removed 3 bases from V and 0 bases from J; junction bases left unmatched: 5. This CDR3 spans 16 amino acids. The germline gives CDR1 SGHRS, CDR2 YFSETQ. The chain has TRBV5-1 and TRBJ2-3; TRBD1 matches at 9 bases. The sequence was obtained from an older man in good health. Sequencing was carried out using blood. CDR3 in amino acids: CASSSHRGRSTDTQYF. In nucleotides, the CDR3 is TGCGCCAGCAGCTCACACAGGGGGCGAAGCACAGATACGCAGTATTTT.